Listed here are 3 T cell receptor beta chains from one sample, sequenced in a study of blood T cell repertoires in COVID-19. Here immunoSEQ multiplex PCR was the method, and the copy in TCRdb shows in-frame clones only, minus some. Altogether 53,000 or so clones are present, 70% to 85% being singletons, with the ten largest covering around 3.2%. The specimen sequenced was peripheral blood. The receptors originated from a man in his sixties with acute or convalescent COVID-19.

The V call is TRBV29-1, the J call TRBJ2-1; 8 bases map to TRBD2. V lost 8 bases and J lost 8; bases outside the gene matches: 8. The CDR3 contains 12 residues. Germline CDR1 SQVTM, CDR2 ANQGSEA. The chain's CDR3 is CSHGLAEDEQFF. CDR3 DNA: TGCAGCCACGGACTAGCTGAGGATGAGCAGTTCTTC.

J is TRBJ1-1 and V is TRBV24-1; possible D gene TRBD1, 6 bases. The V end was cut by 8 bases, the J end by 2 bases, with 11 bases between. The CDR3 has 13 amino acids. Germline V CDR1 and CDR2: KGHDR, SFDVKD. CDR3 sequence (DNA): TGTGCCACCAAGGGACACCTAAACACTGAAGCTTTCTTT. Residues: CATKGHLNTEAFF.

The count of this clone is one. The chain recombines TRBV5-4 with TRBJ2-7; 13 bases match TRBD2. V shed 0 bases, J shed 5 bases, and the junction held 2 bases outside the gene matches. The CDR3 length is 15 residues. The germline V gene has CDR1 SGHNT and CDR2 YYREEE (reference sequence). This CDR3 is CASSLGTSGSNEQYF. The DNA of the CDR3 is TGTGCCAGCAGCTTGGGGACTAGCGGGAGCAACGAGCAGTACTTC.